This TCR beta chain is from a study of blood T cell repertoires in COVID-19 (dated by TCRdb to about 2020). Describing the broader study: The collaborator samples originated in the United States, Italy and Spain and spanned the acute and convalescent phases of COVID-19. The material from the prospective study consisted of cDNA or gDNA derived from T cells, B-cell-depleted T cells, or PBMCs. The dataset comprised deeply sampled blood TCRbeta repertoires from subjects exposed to, actively infected with, or recovered from COVID-19. The repertoires were released in a freely available public database meant as a resource for research on the immune response to SARS-CoV-2. The samples were drawn from the first 160 participants of the ongoing ImmuneRACE study and from 1,254 subjects provided by 6 global collaborators. A de-identified subject ID, COVID-19 status, age in years and sex were almost always included in the sample metadata. Where available, HLA class I and class II types were obtained from metadata supplied by the sample provider rather than from assay-based typing. Results and caveats for the whole study, not just this receptor: The quantity of clinical and demographic metadata differed by source and by participant and was supplied without curation.

TCRbeta CDR3 regions were amplified from genomic DNA using the immunoSEQ Assay, a bias-controlled multiplex PCR. From the authors' description of their analysis: Within the assay, amplification of reference gene primers was used to estimate how many nucleated cells each sample contained. To quantify the absolute abundance of each unique TCRbeta CDR3 rearrangement, sequence reads were collapsed and filtered. For each sample, productive Simpson clonality was calculated as the square root of Simpson's diversity index over productive rearrangements. TCRdb holds this immuneACCESS table with in-frame rearrangements only. Some clones are missing; in checked studies, unresolved V genes explain under half, and the rest has no known cause. For V, J and clone size, that table is used; D and trimming come from the DNA. The sample profile shows around 100,000 clones; about 89% of them were found once. The ten largest clones add up to around 4.6% of the sample.

As regards this clone: Its antigen target is currently unknown. Base qualities are not at hand, and no much larger clone is one base apart.

The germline V gene provides CDR1 SGHNT and CDR2 YENEEA. From the cysteine up to the phenylalanine, the CDR3 has a length of 18 residues. Only CDR3 DNA is held: 54 bases, read in frame from base 1. V trim: 1 base; J trim: 0 bases; unmatched bases: 3. Each collaborating institution followed its own protocols to collect whole blood in K2EDTA tubes. For TCRbeta analysis, collaborator samples were shipped as frozen whole blood, as isolated PBMCs, or as DNA extracted from either sample type. Recombination joined TRBV11-3 with TRBJ2-2; TRBD2 agrees with 12 junctional bases. This TCR came from a man aged 40-49 years with acute or convalescent COVID-19. Material: peripheral blood. The CDR3 corresponds to CASSLGTSGAANTGELFF. The bases read TGTGCCAGCAGCTTAGGGACTAGCGGGGCGGCGAACACCGGGGAGCTGTTTTTT.